A selection of T cell receptor beta chains follows, all from one sample in a study of T cell responses to AZD1222 COVID-19 vaccine. Method: immunoSEQ multiplex PCR; TCRdb's copy keeps in-frame clones and lacks some. The sample includes about 130,000 clones, 80% to 95% seen only once; the top ten take approximately 3.1%. Here the sequenced sample was peripheral blood, taken on day 0 of AZD1222 vaccination. These TCRs come from an adult in good health. Both conserved end residues are trimmed from each CDR3. Fields, in order: V gene, J gene, CDR3 protein.

v_gene: TRBV5-1; j_gene: TRBJ2-1; CDR3aa: ASSSLAGGDNEQF
v_gene: TRBV5-4; j_gene: TRBJ2-7; CDR3aa: ASSLESSGRPYEQY
v_gene: TRBV6-5; j_gene: TRBJ2-5; CDR3aa: ASSLNQGRAETQY
v_gene: TRBV5-6; j_gene: TRBJ1-1; CDR3aa: ASSLGDFTEAF
v_gene: TRBV15; j_gene: TRBJ2-7; CDR3aa: ATSRDRTRGAKVEQY
v_gene: TRBV9; j_gene: TRBJ1-1; CDR3aa: ASSVTGMNTEAF
v_gene: TRBV19; j_gene: TRBJ2-2; CDR3aa: ASSSKRDLNTGELF
v_gene: TRBV28; j_gene: TRBJ2-3; CDR3aa: ASSLGRGGDTQY
v_gene: TRBV19; j_gene: TRBJ2-2; CDR3aa: ASSPERENTGELF
v_gene: TRBV18; j_gene: TRBJ1-1; CDR3aa: ASSPTDETEAF
v_gene: TRBV7-9; j_gene: TRBJ1-5; CDR3aa: ASSQGGGSNQPQH
v_gene: TRBV11-3; j_gene: TRBJ2-1; CDR3aa: ASSLDQGLAAYNEQF
v_gene: TRBV7-8; j_gene: TRBJ1-5; CDR3aa: ASSTRQGDQPQH
v_gene: TRBV2; j_gene: TRBJ2-1; CDR3aa: ASSAGTSGRRQF
v_gene: TRBV27; j_gene: TRBJ1-5; CDR3aa: ASSLSRQGSYSNQPQH
v_gene: TRBV28; j_gene: TRBJ1-1; CDR3aa: ASRPWVRGLNTEAF
v_gene: TRBV27; j_gene: TRBJ2-7; CDR3aa: ASSLRGSYEQY
v_gene: TRBV6-2/TRBV6-3; j_gene: TRBJ2-2; CDR3aa: ASSYSAETMYTGELF
v_gene: TRBV24-1; j_gene: TRBJ2-3; CDR3aa: ATRGLEGNTQY
v_gene: TRBV10-3; j_gene: TRBJ1-5; CDR3aa: AISPGTPGNQPQH
v_gene: TRBV7-8; j_gene: TRBJ1-2; CDR3aa: ASSLEGQGSYGYT
v_gene: TRBV7-3; j_gene: TRBJ2-6; CDR3aa: ASSLTSGGSGANVLT
v_gene: TRBV19; j_gene: TRBJ1-2; CDR3aa: ASSRDAGGGYT
v_gene: TRBV3-1/TRBV3-2; j_gene: TRBJ2-1; CDR3aa: ASSQDGGRARNEQF
v_gene: TRBV7-8; j_gene: TRBJ2-1; CDR3aa: ASSPTAGGGNEQF
v_gene: TRBV2; j_gene: TRBJ2-1; CDR3aa: ASIYGLAVNEQF
v_gene: TRBV28; j_gene: TRBJ1-4; CDR3aa: ASSLMGGGGEKLF
v_gene: TRBV2; j_gene: TRBJ1-1; CDR3aa: ASSEEVNTEAF
v_gene: TRBV7-8; j_gene: TRBJ1-3; CDR3aa: ASSHKRVLTGNTIY
v_gene: TRBV2; j_gene: TRBJ2-5; CDR3aa: ASSDNQETQY